Listed here are 19 T cell receptor beta chains from one sample, sequenced in a study of monozygotic twins with inflammatory bowel disease. TCRdb re-called the 5' RACE reads and gives one entry per CDR3 protein, without DNA. The table lists approximately 390,000 distinct CDR3 sequences. The sequenced sample was blood. These receptors came from a human donor with ulcerative colitis or Crohn's disease, or a healthy co-twin of an affected twin (not recorded which).

The V call is TRBV10-3, the J call TRBJ2-1; TCRdb calls TRBD2, which cannot be checked without DNA. Germline lookup yields CDR1 ENHRY and CDR2 SYGVKD. CDR3 length equals 13 residues. Here the CDR3 reads CAITSGDYNEQFF.

V gene TRBV20-1 combines with J gene TRBJ2-3. The V gene's germline CDR1 is DFQATT and CDR2 SNEGSKA (reference sequence). The CDR3 covers 14 residues. The CDR3 is CSARVLASTDTQYF.

The chain combines TRBV7-6 with TRBJ1-6. This CDR3 comprises 15 residues. Germline assignment: CDR1 SGHVS and CDR2 FNYEAQ. The CDR3 reads CASSLVEVGSSPLHF.

This chain connects TRBV29-1 to TRBJ2-5; TCRdb gives TRBD1 as the D gene, but with no DNA this cannot be confirmed. Looked up from germline, CDR1 is SQVTM and CDR2 is ANQGSEA. The CDR3 extends over 13 amino acids. CDR3: CSVKKTGVETQYF.

The rearrangement links TRBV7-9 to TRBJ2-7; with no DNA, the TCRdb D assignment of TRBD1 cannot be verified. CDR1 and CDR2 from the germline V gene are SEHNR and FQNEAQ (reference sequence). CDR3 size: 13 residues. The CDR3 sequence is CASSHQDRGRQYF.

The rearrangement joins TRBV4-3 to TRBJ2-7. Germline CDR1 and CDR2: LGHNA and YSLEER. The CDR3 loop spans 13 amino acids. CDR3 sequence reads: CASSQDRFYEQYF.

The rearrangement uses TRBV5-1 and TRBJ1-2; TCRdb calls TRBD1, which cannot be checked without DNA. This CDR3 region has 14 residues. The V gene's germline CDR1 is SGHRS and CDR2 YFSETQ. CDR3 in amino acids: CASSLHRGSDGYTF.

The chain combines TRBV5-6 with TRBJ2-7. In germline, CDR1 is SGHDT, CDR2 YYEEEE. The CDR3 consists of 15 residues. CDR3 sequence: CASSSESDRNYEQYF. The full variable domain, with the rest looked up from reference TRBV5-6 and TRBJ2-7, is DAGVTQSPTHLIKTRGQQVTLRCSPKSGHDTVSWYQQALGQGPQFIFQYYEEEERQRGNFPDRFSGHQFPNYSSELNVNALLLGDSALYLCASSSESDRNYEQYFGPGTRLTVT.

This chain joins TRBV7-2 and TRBJ2-5; TCRdb's D call, TRBD1, is unchecked because there is no DNA. Germline V lookup: CDR1 SGHTA, CDR2 FQGNSA. This CDR3 is 17 amino acids long. CDR3 sequence reads: CASSAQGLGERKGTQYF. Full variable domain (missing parts from reference TRBV7-2 and TRBJ2-5): GAGVSQSPSNKVTEKGKDVELRCDPISGHTALYWYRQSLGQGLEFLIYFQGNSAPDKSGLPSDRFSAERTGGSVSTLTIQRTQQEDSAVYLCASSAQGLGERKGTQYFGPGTRLLVL.

The V call is TRBV6-2 or TRBV6-3, the J call TRBJ1-5; TCRdb outputs TRBD1, but without DNA this stays unchecked. Germline loops: CDR1 MNHEY, CDR2 SVGEGT. The CDR3 runs to 11 residues. CDR3 residues: CASSQGQPQHF.

The V and J genes are TRBV5-1 and TRBJ2-1; the TCRdb D gene call, TRBD2, has no DNA to confirm it. The CDR3 sequence is 13 residues long. Germline V gene data show CDR1 as SGHRS and CDR2 as YFSETQ. CDR3 residues: CASSLAPDNEQFF.

The CDR3 here is CASSLRGFGLAKNIQYF. The chain uses TRBV28 and TRBJ2-4; TCRdb gives TRBD1 as the D gene, but with no DNA this cannot be confirmed. The CDR3 is 17 amino acids. Germline V gene sequence: CDR1 MDHEN, CDR2 SYDVKM.

The V call is TRBV28, the J call TRBJ2-1. The CDR3 covers 12 residues. From germline, CDR1 is MDHEN and CDR2 SYDVKM. The CDR3 loop reads CASSFQVNEQFF.

The J gene is TRBJ2-7, the V gene TRBV5-1; without DNA, the TCRdb call of TRBD1 cannot be checked. CDR1 and CDR2 from the germline V gene are SGHRS and YFSETQ. The CDR3 runs to 14 residues. The CDR3 is CASSRGTGSREQYF. Drawing the rest from reference TRBV5-1 and TRBJ2-7, the complete variable domain is KAGVTQTPRYLIKTRGQQVTLSCSPISGHRSVSWYQQTPGQGLQFLFEYFSETQRNKGNFPGRFSGRQFSNSRSEMNVSTLELGDSALYLCASSRGTGSREQYFGPGTRLTVT.

The chain carries TRBV27 and TRBJ1-6; TCRdb indicates TRBD1, and absent DNA this call remains unverified. Per the germline V gene, CDR1 is MNHEY and CDR2 is SMNVEV (reference sequence). The CDR3 is made up of 14 amino acids. The CDR3 reads CASRGPEGQSPLHF.

This rearrangement joins TRBV5-1 to TRBJ2-5; the TCRdb call, TRBD2, lacks DNA for checking. CDR1 and CDR2 from the germline V gene are SGHRS and YFSETQ. There are 15 residues in the CDR3. The CDR3 loop reads CASSLRGLAQETQYF.

V gene TRBV13 combines with J gene TRBJ1-3. CDR3 length: 17 residues. Germline CDR1 and CDR2: PRHDT and FYEKMQ (reference sequence). The CDR3 loop reads CASSLGGLRSAGNTIYF. The whole variable domain, remainder taken from reference TRBV13 and TRBJ1-3, is AAGVIQSPRHLIKEKRETATLKCYPIPRHDTVYWYQQGPGQDPQFLISFYEKMQSDKGSIPDRFSAQQFSDYHSELNMSSLELGDSALYFCASSLGGLRSAGNTIYFGEGSWLTVV.

This chain uses TRBV11-3 with TRBJ2-2; TCRdb's D gene call, TRBD1, goes unchecked for lack of DNA. Per the germline V gene, CDR1 is SGHNT and CDR2 is YENEEA. The CDR3 sequence is 18 residues long. Here the CDR3 reads CASSLLGPTGANSAELFF.

The chain couples TRBV7-2 to TRBJ2-7. The CDR3 covers 15 residues. Germline assignment: CDR1 SGHTA and CDR2 FQGNSA. The CDR3 reads CASSFGRGSSYEQYF. Together with reference TRBV7-2 and TRBJ2-7, the CDR3 gives the full variable domain: GAGVSQSPSNKVTEKGKDVELRCDPISGHTALYWYRQSLGQGLEFLIYFQGNSAPDKSGLPSDRFSAERTGGSVSTLTIQRTQQEDSAVYLCASSFGRGSSYEQYFGPGTRLTVT.